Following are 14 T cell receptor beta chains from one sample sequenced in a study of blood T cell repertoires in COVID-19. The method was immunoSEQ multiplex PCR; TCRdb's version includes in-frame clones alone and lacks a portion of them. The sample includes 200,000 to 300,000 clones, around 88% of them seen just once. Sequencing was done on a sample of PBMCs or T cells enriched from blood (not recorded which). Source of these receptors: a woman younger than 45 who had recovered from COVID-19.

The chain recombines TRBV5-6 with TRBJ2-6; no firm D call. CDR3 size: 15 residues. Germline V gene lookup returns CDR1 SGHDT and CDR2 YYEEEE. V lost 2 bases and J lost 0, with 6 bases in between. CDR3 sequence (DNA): TGTGCCAGCAGCTTTTCGAGCTCTGGGGCCAACGTCCTGACTTTC. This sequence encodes CASSFSSSGANVLTF.

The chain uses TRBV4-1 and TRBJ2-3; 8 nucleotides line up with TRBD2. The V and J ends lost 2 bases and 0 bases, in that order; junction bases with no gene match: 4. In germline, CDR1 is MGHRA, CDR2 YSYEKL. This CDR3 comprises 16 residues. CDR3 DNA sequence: TGCGCCAGCAGCCAAAGGATAGCGGGAAGCACAGATACGCAGTATTTT. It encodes CASSQRIAGSTDTQYF.

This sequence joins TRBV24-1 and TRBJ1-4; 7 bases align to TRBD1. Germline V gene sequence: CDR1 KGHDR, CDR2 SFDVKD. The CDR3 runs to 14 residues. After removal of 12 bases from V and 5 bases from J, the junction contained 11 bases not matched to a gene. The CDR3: CAAASTGVNEKLFF. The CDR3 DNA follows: TGTGCCGCCGCGTCCACAGGGGTAAATGAAAAACTGTTTTTT.

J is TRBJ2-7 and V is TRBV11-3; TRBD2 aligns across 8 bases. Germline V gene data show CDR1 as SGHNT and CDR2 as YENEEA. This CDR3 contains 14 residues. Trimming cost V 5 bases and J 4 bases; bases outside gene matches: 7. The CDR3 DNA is TGTGCCAGCAGCCGGGGGGGGACCCAGTACGAGCAGTACTTC. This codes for CASSRGGTQYEQYF.

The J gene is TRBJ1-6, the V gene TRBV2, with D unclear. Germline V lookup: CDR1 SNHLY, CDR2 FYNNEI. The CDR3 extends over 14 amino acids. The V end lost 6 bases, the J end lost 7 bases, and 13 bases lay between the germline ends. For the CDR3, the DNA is TGTGCCAGCAGCCCTAACGGCGGAAATTCACCCCTCCACTTT. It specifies CASSPNGGNSPLHF.

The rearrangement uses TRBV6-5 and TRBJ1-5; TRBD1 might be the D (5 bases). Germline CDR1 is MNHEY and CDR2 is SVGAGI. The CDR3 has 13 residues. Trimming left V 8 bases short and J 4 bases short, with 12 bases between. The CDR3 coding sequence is TGTGCCAGCGGGGGACGGGAGAATCAGCCCCAGCATTTT. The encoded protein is CASGGRENQPQHF.

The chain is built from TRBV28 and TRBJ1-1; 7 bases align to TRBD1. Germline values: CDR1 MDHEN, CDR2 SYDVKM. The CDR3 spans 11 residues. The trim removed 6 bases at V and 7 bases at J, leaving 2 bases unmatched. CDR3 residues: CASSRDSEAFF. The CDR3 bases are TGTGCCAGCAGCCGGGACAGTGAAGCTTTCTTT. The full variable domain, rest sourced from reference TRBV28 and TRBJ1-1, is DVKVTQSSRYLVKRTGEKVFLECVQDMDHENMFWYRQDPGLGLRLIYFSYDVKMKEKGDIPEGYSVSREKKERFSLILESASTNQTSMYLCASSRDSEAFFGQGTRLTVV.

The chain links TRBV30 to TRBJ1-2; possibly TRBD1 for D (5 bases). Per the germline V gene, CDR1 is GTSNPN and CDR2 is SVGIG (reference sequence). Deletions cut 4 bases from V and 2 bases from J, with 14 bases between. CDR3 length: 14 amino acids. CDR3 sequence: CAWIPDNQNYGYTF. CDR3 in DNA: TGTGCCTGGATCCCGGACAACCAAAACTATGGCTACACCTTC.

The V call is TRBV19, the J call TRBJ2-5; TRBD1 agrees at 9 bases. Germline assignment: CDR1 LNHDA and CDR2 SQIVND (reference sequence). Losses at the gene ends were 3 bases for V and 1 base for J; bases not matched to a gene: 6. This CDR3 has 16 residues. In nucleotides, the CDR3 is TGTGCCAGTAGTATTAGGACAGGGGAGTTCCAAGAGACCCAGTACTTC. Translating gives CASSIRTGEFQETQYF. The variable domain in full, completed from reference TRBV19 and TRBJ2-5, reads DGGITQSPKYLFRKEGQNVTLSCEQNLNHDAMYWYRQDPGQGLRLIYYSQIVNDFQKGDIAEGYSVSREKKESFPLTVTSAQKNPTAFYLCASSIRTGEFQETQYFGPGTRLLVL.

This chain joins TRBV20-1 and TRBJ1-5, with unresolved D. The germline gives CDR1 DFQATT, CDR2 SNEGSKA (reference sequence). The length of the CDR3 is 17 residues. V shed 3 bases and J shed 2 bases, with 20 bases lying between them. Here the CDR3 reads CSASSILTVRGNQPQHF. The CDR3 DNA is TGCAGTGCTAGTTCTATTTTGACGGTACGGGGCAATCAGCCCCAGCATTTT.

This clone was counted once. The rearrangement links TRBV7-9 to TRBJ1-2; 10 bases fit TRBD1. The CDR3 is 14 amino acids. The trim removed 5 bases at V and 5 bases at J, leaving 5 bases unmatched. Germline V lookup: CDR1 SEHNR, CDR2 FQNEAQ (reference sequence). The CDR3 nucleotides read TGTGCCAGCAGCGCGGGACAGGGGCTGTATGGCTACACCTTC. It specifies CASSAGQGLYGYTF.

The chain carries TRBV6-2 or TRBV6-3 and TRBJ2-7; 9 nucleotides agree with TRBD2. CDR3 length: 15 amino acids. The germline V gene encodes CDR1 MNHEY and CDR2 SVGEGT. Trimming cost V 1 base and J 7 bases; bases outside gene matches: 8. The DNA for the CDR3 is TGTGCCAGCAGTTACTACGTAGCGGGAGCCGGGGAGCAGTACTTC. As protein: CASSYYVAGAGEQYF.

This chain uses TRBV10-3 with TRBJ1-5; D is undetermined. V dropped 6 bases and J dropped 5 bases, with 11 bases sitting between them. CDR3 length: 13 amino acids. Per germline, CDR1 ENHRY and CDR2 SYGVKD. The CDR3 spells CAIRGSRDQPQHF. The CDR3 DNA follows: TGTGCCATCAGAGGGAGTCGGGATCAGCCCCAGCATTTT.

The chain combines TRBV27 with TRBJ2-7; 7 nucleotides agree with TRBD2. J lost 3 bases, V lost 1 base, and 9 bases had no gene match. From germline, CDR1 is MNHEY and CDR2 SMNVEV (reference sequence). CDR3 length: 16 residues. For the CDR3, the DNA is TGTGCCAGCAGTTTATACCCGGCTAGCGGCCTCTACGAGCAGTACTTC. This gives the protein CASSLYPASGLYEQYF.